This TCR beta chain comes out of a study of blood T cell repertoires in COVID-19 (TCRdb year 2020). Looking at the study overall: Collaborator samples came from the United States, Italy and Spain and covered acute and convalescent phases of COVID-19. The material from the prospective study consisted of cDNA or gDNA derived from T cells, B-cell-depleted T cells, or PBMCs. The dataset comprised deeply sampled blood TCRbeta repertoires from subjects exposed to, actively infected with, or recovered from COVID-19. The repertoires were released in a freely available public database intended as a resource for research on the immune response to SARS-CoV-2. Samples came from the ongoing ImmuneRACE study (first 160 participants) plus 1,254 subjects from 6 global collaborators. Sample metadata almost always included a de-identified subject ID, COVID-19 status, age in years and sex. HLA class I and class II types, where available, came from metadata supplied by the sample provider rather than from assay-based typing.

Turning to this clone: Its cognate antigen has yet to be identified. No quality values exist for individual bases; no much larger clone is one base distant.

The immunoSEQ Assay, a bias-controlled multiplex PCR, was used to amplify TCRbeta CDR3 regions from genomic DNA. In the paper's pipeline: Nucleated cell counts per sample were estimated from amplification of reference gene primers within the assay. To quantify the absolute abundance of each unique TCRbeta CDR3 rearrangement, sequence reads were collapsed and filtered. For each sample, productive Simpson clonality was calculated as the square root of Simpson's diversity index over productive rearrangements. This is the immuneACCESS table as TCRdb keeps it, with only in-frame sequences that have V and J called. A part of the clones is gone; compared with another copy, unresolved V genes explain less than half, and the rest is unexplained. The V and J calls and clone size are taken from that table; D and trimming were inferred from the DNA. For this sample there are about 180,000 clones; approximately 87% appear just once. 20% to 25% of the sample is in the top ten clones.

The paper as a whole reports these results and caveats: The quantity of clinical and demographic metadata differed by source and by participant and was supplied without curation.

The collaborating institutions used their own protocols to collect whole blood in K2EDTA tubes. For TCRbeta analysis, collaborators shipped samples as frozen whole blood, isolated PBMCs, or DNA extracted from either of those sample types. Trimming accounts for 5 bases at V and 3 bases at J, while the number of junction bases matched to no gene is 4. As encoded in the germline V gene (reference sequence), CDR1 is LNHDA while CDR2 is SQIVND. The CDR3 starts with the cysteine, ends with the phenylalanine, and has 14 residues. CDR3 DNA is the only sequence kept; it has 42 bases, read in frame from the first base.

Sequenced input: peripheral blood. In this chain, TRBV19 is recombined with TRBJ1-3, with 7 central nucleotides matching TRBD1. This TCR was sampled from a man in his sixties or seventies with active or convalescent COVID-19. The DNA sequence is given as TGTGCCAGTAGTCTACAGGGGATTGGAAACACCATATATTTT. Its protein is CASSLQGIGNTIYF.